Below, 17 T cell receptor beta chains from the same sample are listed, as sequenced in a study of cytomegalovirus exposure and HLA in healthy donors. This PCR relied on a set of 60 Vbeta primers and 13 Jbeta primers. TCRdb keeps only in-frame clones here, not all; method: immunoSEQ multiplex PCR. The sample consists of fewer than 200,000 clones, roughly 80% of them appearing once. The sequenced sample was PBMCs. The source of these receptors is a female donor in good health and CMV-seronegative.

V gene TRBV2 combines with J gene TRBJ2-5; possibly TRBD1 for D (8 bases). The CDR3 covers 15 residues. Germline-derived CDR1 and CDR2 are SNHLY and FYNNEI. V gave up 6 bases and J gave up 5 bases, with 19 bases separating them. The CDR3, as DNA: TGTGCCAGCAGCCAACAGGGGGGGTCGGCGGAGACCCAGTACTTC. Translating it yields CASSQQGGSAETQYF.

This chain links TRBV18 with TRBJ1-2; D is unclear. V was shortened by 3 bases and J by 1 base, with 12 bases between the two germline ends. Germline assignment: CDR1 KGHSH and CDR2 LQKENI. The CDR3 contains 15 residues. The CDR3 DNA sequence: TGTGCCAGCTCACCGTCGGGTCTCAATAACTATGGCTACACCTTC. Amino acids: CASSPSGLNNYGYTF.

The chain carries TRBV7-3 and TRBJ1-1, with no clear D. The CDR3 loop spans 14 amino acids. Trimming removed 5 bases from V and 0 bases from J, with 10 bases in between. Germline lookup yields CDR1 SGHTA and CDR2 FQGTGA. The CDR3: CASSPRGVNTEAFF. Written as DNA, the CDR3 is TGTGCCAGCAGCCCCCGAGGAGTGAACACTGAAGCTTTCTTT.

This sequence joins TRBV9 and TRBJ2-1; unclear D gene. Trimming removed 0 bases from V and 4 bases from J, with 11 bases in between. The CDR3 sequence is 15 residues long. Germline values: CDR1 SGDLS, CDR2 YYNGEE. The CDR3: CASSVATRLYNEQFF. The CDR3 region has the DNA TGTGCCAGCAGCGTAGCTACCAGACTGTACAATGAGCAGTTCTTC.

The V gene is TRBV30, the J gene TRBJ2-3; D not resolved. From germline, CDR1 is GTSNPN and CDR2 SVGIG (reference sequence). The CDR3 spans 13 residues. V dropped 3 bases and J dropped 7 bases, with 14 bases sitting between them. In DNA, the CDR3 is TGTGCCTGGAGGATCGACCCGCGGAATACGCAGTATTTT. Its translation: CAWRIDPRNTQYF.

J is TRBJ2-7 and V is TRBV5-4, with 7 bases that match TRBD1. The CDR3 contains 14 residues. V trimming: 2 bases; J trimming: 5 bases; junction bases outside the gene matches: 7. The V gene's germline CDR1 is SGHNT and CDR2 YYREEE (reference sequence). CDR3 nucleotides: TGTGCCAGCAGCTTAGGTGACAGGGTGGACGAGCAGTACTTC. This sequence encodes CASSLGDRVDEQYF.

V usage is TRBV19 and J usage is TRBJ1-5, with D possibly being TRBD1 (5 bases). This CDR3 comprises 14 residues. V was shortened by 3 bases and J by 2 bases, with 8 bases between the two germline ends. Per germline, CDR1 LNHDA and CDR2 SQIVND (reference sequence). The CDR3 here is CASSIPQGNQPQHF. DNA of the CDR3: TGTGCCAGTAGTATCCCACAGGGCAATCAGCCCCAGCATTTT.

V gene TRBV5-1 combines with J gene TRBJ1-1, with 7 bases aligning to TRBD1. This CDR3 spans 16 amino acids. The germline V gene encodes CDR1 SGHRS and CDR2 YFSETQ. The J segment lost 1 base and the V segment lost 5 bases, leaving 11 bases of the junction unmatched. CDR3 in DNA: TGCGCCAGCAGTTACCAGGGACAGACACAGAACACTGAAGCTTTCTTT. Its protein product is CASSYQGQTQNTEAFF.

J is TRBJ1-5 and V is TRBV9, with D perhaps TRBD1 (6 bases). This CDR3 spans 15 amino acids. V was shortened by 0 bases and J by 7 bases, with 14 bases between the two germline ends. Germline CDR1 SGDLS, CDR2 YYNGEE. CDR3 sequence: CASSVDREGRQPQHF. The DNA for the CDR3 is TGTGCCAGCAGCGTAGACAGGGAGGGAAGACAGCCCCAGCATTTT.

The chain has TRBV30 and TRBJ1-3, with a possible D match to TRBD1 (6 bases). V was clipped by 2 bases and J by 0 bases, with 8 bases between them. Germline values: CDR1 GTSNPN, CDR2 SVGIG (reference sequence). The CDR3 sequence is 14 residues long. Here the CDR3 DNA reads TGTGCCTGGAGTCGGGGGGCCTCTGGAAACACCATATATTTT. Protein product: CAWSRGASGNTIYF.

This chain uses TRBV2 with TRBJ2-7, with 8 bases matching TRBD2. The length of the CDR3 is 17 residues. Germline V gene lookup returns CDR1 SNHLY and CDR2 FYNNEI. CDR3 sequence reads: CASFGAGGGSISYEQYF. CDR3 nucleotides: TGTGCGAGCTTTGGCGCGGGGGGCGGGTCGATCTCCTACGAGCAGTACTTC.

The chain combines TRBV9 with TRBJ1-3; 10 nucleotides match TRBD1. Trimming removed 5 bases from V and 0 bases from J; junction bases left unmatched: 11. Germline-derived CDR1 and CDR2 are SGDLS and YYNGEE. The CDR3 contains 18 residues. The DNA of the CDR3 is TGTGCCAGCAGTAGGGACAGGGGTAATAGGGCCTCTGGAAACACCATATATTTT. Translating it yields CASSRDRGNRASGNTIYF.

This clone was observed a few times. The chain is built from TRBV7-2 and TRBJ2-3, with TRBD2 identical over 9 bases. The V and J ends lost 4 bases and 0 bases, in that order; junction bases with no gene match: 14. The CDR3 contains 19 residues. The germline gives CDR1 SGHTA, CDR2 FQGNSA. The CDR3, as DNA: TGTGCCAGCAGCTCCATGTTGACTAGCGGCACAGTTAGCACAGATACGCAGTATTTT. Amino acids: CASSSMLTSGTVSTDTQYF. The complete variable domain, with remaining parts taken from reference TRBV7-2 and TRBJ2-3, reads GAGVSQSPSNKVTEKGKDVELRCDPISGHTALYWYRQSLGQGLEFLIYFQGNSAPDKSGLPSDRFSAERTGGSVSTLTIQRTQQEDSAVYLCASSSMLTSGTVSTDTQYFGPGTRLTVL.

This clone has more than one count but fewer than ten. The V call is TRBV6-6, the J call TRBJ2-7; 7 bases line up with TRBD2. The CDR3 runs to 16 residues. The germline V gene encodes CDR1 MNHNY and CDR2 SVGAGI (reference sequence). Unmatched junction bases numbered 18, after V lost 8 bases and J lost 5 bases. The CDR3 DNA reads TGTGCCAGCTACCCCCGATTGATGACTAGCTCGCACGAGCAGTACTTC. Its protein is CASYPRLMTSSHEQYF.

The rearrangement links TRBV7-9 to TRBJ2-5; 12 positions agree with TRBD1. This CDR3 has 17 amino acids. Losses at the gene ends were 3 bases for V and 1 base for J; bases not matched to a gene: 6. Per the germline V gene, CDR1 is SEHNR and CDR2 is FQNEAQ (reference sequence). CDR3: CASSFPRDRGLQETQYF. CDR3 nucleotides: TGTGCCAGCAGCTTCCCTCGGGACAGGGGGCTCCAAGAGACCCAGTACTTC.

The chain uses TRBV27 and TRBJ2-5; 7 positions match TRBD2. Germline CDR1 MNHEY, CDR2 SMNVEV (reference sequence). Germline trimming cut 7 bases from V and 5 bases from J; bases unmatched to any gene: 10. The CDR3 sequence is 14 residues long. The CDR3 DNA reads TGTGCCAGCACCTCCTATTCCGGGGGGGAGACCCAGTACTTC. It encodes CASTSYSGGETQYF.

Points on this clone: A junction end diverges from the germline sequence, so it may reflect a read error. Distinct nucleotide sequences in the sample also encode this CDR3. This chain joins TRBV15 and TRBJ1-2; no clear D gene. This CDR3 has 14 amino acids. The germline gives CDR1 LNHNV, CDR2 YYDKDF (reference sequence). The DNA for the CDR3 is TGTGCCACCAGTAGAGAAAACAGCCTGTATGGCTACACCTTC. This codes for CATSRENSLYGYTF. Complete variable domain (other parts from reference TRBV15 and TRBJ1-2): DAMVIQNPRYQVTQFGKPVTLSCSQTLNHNVMYWYQQKSSQAPKLLFHYYDKDFNNEADTPDNFQSRRPNTSFCFLDIRSPGLGDTAMYLCATSRENSLYGYTFGSGTRLTVV.